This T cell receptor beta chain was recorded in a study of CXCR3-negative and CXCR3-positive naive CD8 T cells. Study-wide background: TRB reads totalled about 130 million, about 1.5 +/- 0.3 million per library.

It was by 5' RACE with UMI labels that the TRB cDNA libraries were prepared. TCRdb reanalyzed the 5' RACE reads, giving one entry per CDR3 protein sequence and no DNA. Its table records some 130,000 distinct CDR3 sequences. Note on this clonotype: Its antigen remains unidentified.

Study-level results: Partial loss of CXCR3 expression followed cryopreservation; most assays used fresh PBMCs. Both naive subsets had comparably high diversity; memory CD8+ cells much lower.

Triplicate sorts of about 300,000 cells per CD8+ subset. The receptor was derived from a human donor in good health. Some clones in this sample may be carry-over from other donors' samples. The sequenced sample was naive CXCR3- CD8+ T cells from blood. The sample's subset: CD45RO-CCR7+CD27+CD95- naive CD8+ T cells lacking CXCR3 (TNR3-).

This chain's CDR3 is CASRGPLRGLGDTQYF. The chain joins TRBV28 to TRBJ2-3; the D call of TRBD1 rests on TCRdb alone, since no DNA is present to check it. The germline V gene encodes CDR1 MDHEN and CDR2 SYDVKM. This CDR3 contains 16 residues.